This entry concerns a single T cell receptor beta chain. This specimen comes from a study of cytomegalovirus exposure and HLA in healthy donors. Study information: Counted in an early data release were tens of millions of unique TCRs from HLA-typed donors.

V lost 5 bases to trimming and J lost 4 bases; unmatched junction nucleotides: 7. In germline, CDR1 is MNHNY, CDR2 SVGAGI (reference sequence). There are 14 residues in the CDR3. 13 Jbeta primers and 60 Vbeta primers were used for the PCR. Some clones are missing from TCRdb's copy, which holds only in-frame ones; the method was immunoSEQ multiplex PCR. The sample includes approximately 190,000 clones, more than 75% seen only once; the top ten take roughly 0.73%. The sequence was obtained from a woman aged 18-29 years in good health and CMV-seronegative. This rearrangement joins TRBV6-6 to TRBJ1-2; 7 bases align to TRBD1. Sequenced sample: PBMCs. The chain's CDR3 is CASSRMTGSYGYTF. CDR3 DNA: TGTGCCAGCAGTCGTATGACAGGGTCCTATGGCTACACCTTC.